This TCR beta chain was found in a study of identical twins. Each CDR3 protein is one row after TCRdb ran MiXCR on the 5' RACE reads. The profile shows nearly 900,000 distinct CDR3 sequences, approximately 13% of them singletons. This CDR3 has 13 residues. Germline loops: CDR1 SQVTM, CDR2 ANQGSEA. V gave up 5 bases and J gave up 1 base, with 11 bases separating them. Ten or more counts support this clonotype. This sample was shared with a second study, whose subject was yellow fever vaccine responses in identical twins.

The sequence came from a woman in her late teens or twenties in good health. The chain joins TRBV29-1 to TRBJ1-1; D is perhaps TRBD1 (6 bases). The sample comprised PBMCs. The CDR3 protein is CSVSGHSNTEAFF. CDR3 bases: TGCAGCGTTTCGGGACATTCGAACACTGAAGCTTTCTTT.